The T cell receptor beta chain under discussion was sequenced for a study of cytomegalovirus exposure and HLA in healthy donors. General study results and limits: Later work associated fewer than 20,000 TCR beta sequences with HLA alleles at 0.05 false discovery rate. DRB1 had the most TCR associations and HLA-C the fewest, a later analysis found, with rates varying by HLA locus.

To note about this clone: Its antigen is not known.

Primers included in the PCR were 60 Vbeta and 13 Jbeta primers. TCRdb's copy holds only in-frame clones and misses some; the assay was immunoSEQ multiplex PCR. The table includes 120,000 to 150,000 clones, around 80% detected once. The germline gives CDR1 MNHEY, CDR2 SVGAGI. With 3 bases removed from V and 7 bases from J, the gap between germline ends came to 10 bases. CDR3 size: 14 residues. The J gene is TRBJ1-6, the V gene TRBV6-5; TRBD1 might be the D (6 bases). Sequencing was performed on PBMCs. This clonotype originated in a man aged 25-45 years in good health and CMV-seronegative. This chain's CDR3 is CASSYYDRNSPLHF. CDR3 DNA: TGTGCCAGCAGTTATTATGACAGGAATTCACCCCTCCACTTT.